These 9 T cell receptor beta chains were all obtained from the same sample, sequenced in a study of cytomegalovirus exposure and HLA in healthy donors (dated by TCRdb to 2017 to 2019). The protocol used for the library was the immunoSEQ multiplex PCR assay. The multiplex PCR relied on a mix of 60 forward primers for TCR Vbeta segments and 13 reverse primers for TCR Jbeta segments. TCRdb took over this immuneACCESS table, retaining in-frame rearrangements with V and J assigned. Such tables are incomplete; in checked studies, under half of the missing clones stem from an unresolved V gene, and the remainder is unexplained. This sample has 150,000 to 200,000 clones in its table, and around four fifths of those were observed once. The ten most abundant clones make up about 0.89% of the sample. Source material: PBMCs. The receptors come from a girl aged 2-10 years in good health and CMV-seropositive.

V gene TRBV5-4 combines with J gene TRBJ2-5, with 9 bases that match TRBD2. CDR3 length: 16 amino acids. Germline values: CDR1 SGHNT, CDR2 YYREEE (reference sequence). Trimming took 4 bases from V and 2 from J; bases not matched to a gene: 9. This chain's CDR3 is CASSPGLAQTQETQYF. The CDR3 nucleotides read TGTGCCAGCAGCCCCGGACTAGCGCAAACGCAAGAGACCCAGTACTTC.

The chain recombines TRBV5-1 with TRBJ2-5; no clear D gene. CDR1 is SGHRS and CDR2 is YFSETQ in the germline V gene. This CDR3 has 15 residues. V shed 5 bases and J shed 2 bases, with 16 bases lying between them. The CDR3 sequence is CASSQSPLGQETQYF. The CDR3 nucleotides read TGCGCCAGCAGTCAAAGCCCACTCGGGCAAGAGACCCAGTACTTC. The full variable domain, its missing parts supplied by reference TRBV5-1 and TRBJ2-5, is KAGVTQTPRYLIKTRGQQVTLSCSPISGHRSVSWYQQTPGQGLQFLFEYFSETQRNKGNFPGRFSGRQFSNSRSEMNVSTLELGDSALYLCASSQSPLGQETQYFGPGTRLLVL.

In DNA, the CDR3 is TGTGCCATCGCGGGACAGGGGAATCAGCCCCAGCATTTT. This sequence encodes CAIAGQGNQPQHF. This chain uses TRBV10-3 with TRBJ1-5; 10 bases agree with TRBD1. Trimming at V came to 8 bases and at J to 4 bases, leaving 2 bases not matched to a gene. The V gene's germline CDR1 is ENHRY and CDR2 SYGVKD. The CDR3 runs to 13 residues.

This clone was detected once. The V and J genes are TRBV30 and TRBJ2-1; 11 bases are a match to TRBD2. V was clipped by 0 bases and J by 7 bases; unmatched bases: 20. Germline CDR1 is GTSNPN and CDR2 is SVGIG (reference sequence). The CDR3 consists of 20 residues. The CDR3 nucleotides are TGTGCCTGGAGTGTACCCGTGGGAGGGCTAGCGGGAGGTTTAGGGAATGAGCAGTTCTTC. This translates into CAWSVPVGGLAGGLGNEQFF.

The J gene is TRBJ2-5, the V gene TRBV28, with D maybe TRBD2 (7 bases). The germline V and J ends were trimmed by 5 bases and 5 bases, with 18 bases remaining between them. Germline CDR1 MDHEN, CDR2 SYDVKM. CDR3 length: 15 amino acids. CDR3 sequence (DNA): TGTGCCAGCAGTCCCCTAGGGGGGGTTTGGGAGACCCAGTACTTC. Protein sequence: CASSPLGGVWETQYF.

The CDR3 is CASSLWITGNIQYF. The CDR3 region has the DNA TGCGCCAGCAGCTTGTGGATTACAGGAAACATTCAGTACTTC. V and J are TRBV5-1 and TRBJ2-4; possibly TRBD1 for D (5 bases). The CDR3 is 14 residues long. V lost 1 base and J 6 bases, leaving 11 bases between the germline ends. Germline values: CDR1 SGHRS, CDR2 YFSETQ.

The chain is built from TRBV28 and TRBJ1-5; D uncertain. The length of the CDR3 is 13 residues. The V end lost 6 bases, the J end lost 0 bases, and 6 bases lay between the germline ends. Germline lookup yields CDR1 MDHEN and CDR2 SYDVKM. The CDR3: CASRENSNQPQHF. The CDR3 DNA follows: TGTGCCAGCAGGGAGAATAGCAATCAGCCCCAGCATTTT.

V gene TRBV5-1 combines with J gene TRBJ2-7, with 12 bases lining up with TRBD2. The V gene end was trimmed by 3 bases and the J gene end by 5 bases; junction bases not matched to a gene: 9. The CDR3 is 16 amino acids. The germline V gene encodes CDR1 SGHRS and CDR2 YFSETQ. For the CDR3, the DNA is TGCGCCAGCAGCTGGGGGCTAGCGGGAGGGACCCACGAGCAGTACTTC. This encodes CASSWGLAGGTHEQYF. The full variable domain, with the rest looked up from reference TRBV5-1 and TRBJ2-7, is KAGVTQTPRYLIKTRGQQVTLSCSPISGHRSVSWYQQTPGQGLQFLFEYFSETQRNKGNFPGRFSGRQFSNSRSEMNVSTLELGDSALYLCASSWGLAGGTHEQYFGPGTRLTVT.

The chain combines TRBV29-1 with TRBJ1-1; D gene uncertain. Trimming left V 7 bases short and J 2 bases short, with 8 bases between. CDR1 and CDR2 from the germline V gene are SQVTM and ANQGSEA. The CDR3 extends over 11 amino acids. The CDR3 region is CSARINTEAFF. Written as DNA, the CDR3 is TGCAGCGCCAGGATTAACACTGAAGCTTTCTTT.